The following is a T cell receptor beta chain sequence with its context. Before being deemed recovered, Cohort 3 donors had two negative PCRs, clearance, or symptom resolution. Deletions cut 1 base from V and 0 bases from J, with 13 bases between. CDR1 is SGHVS, CDR2 FQNEAQ, per germline. The CDR3 totals 17 residues. These data are taken from a study of blood T cell repertoires in COVID-19. Study information: From T cells, B-cell-depleted T cells, or PBMCs came the material, which was cDNA or gDNA.

TCRdb keeps only in-frame clones here, not all; method: immunoSEQ multiplex PCR. The sample consists of around 210,000 clones, about 90% of them appearing once. The chain has TRBV7-8 and TRBJ1-5; D gene unclear. Material: PBMCs or T cells enriched from blood (not recorded which). The TCR was taken from a woman between 18 and 29 years old who had recovered from COVID-19. Here the CDR3 reads CASSLGREPYSNQPQHF. CDR3 DNA: TGTGCCAGCAGCTTAGGGAGGGAGCCGTATAGCAATCAGCCCCAGCATTTT.